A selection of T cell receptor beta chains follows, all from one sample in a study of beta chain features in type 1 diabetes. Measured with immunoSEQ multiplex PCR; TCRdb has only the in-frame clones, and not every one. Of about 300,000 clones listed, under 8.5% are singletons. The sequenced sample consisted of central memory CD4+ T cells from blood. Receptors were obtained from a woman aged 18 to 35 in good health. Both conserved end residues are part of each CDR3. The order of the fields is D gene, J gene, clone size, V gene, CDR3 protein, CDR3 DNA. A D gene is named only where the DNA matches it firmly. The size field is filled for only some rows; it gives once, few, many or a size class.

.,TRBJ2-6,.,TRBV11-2,CASSLTSLSSGANVLTF,TGTGCCAGCAGCTTAACCAGTCTCTCCTCTGGGGCCAACGTCCTGACTTTC
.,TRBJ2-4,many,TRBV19,CASSIPWGEKGKNIQYF,TGTGCCAGTAGTATACCCTGGGGCGAGAAGGGCAAAAACATTCAGTACTTC
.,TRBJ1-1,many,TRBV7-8,CASSPTRDSQRRNTEAFF,TGTGCCAGCAGCCCTACTAGAGACAGCCAACGACGGAACACTGAAGCTTTCTTT
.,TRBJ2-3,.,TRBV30,CAWTLLAPDTQYF,TGTGCCTGGACGCTACTAGCTCCAGATACGCAGTATTTT
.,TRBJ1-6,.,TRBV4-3,CASSLSGTADSPLHF,TGCGCCAGCAGCCTCTCCGGGACGGCGGATTCACCCCTCCACTTT
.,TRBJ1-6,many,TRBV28,CASSFPGSPLHF,TGTGCCAGCAGTTTTCCTGGGTCACCCCTCCACTTT
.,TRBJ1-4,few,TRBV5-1,CASSLRSGANEKLFF,TGCGCCAGCAGCTTGCGGTCGGGGGCAAATGAAAAACTGTTTTTT
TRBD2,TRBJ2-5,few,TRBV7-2,CASSRGTSGYQETQYF,TGTGCCAGCAGTCGTGGGACTAGCGGGTACCAAGAGACCCAGTACTTC
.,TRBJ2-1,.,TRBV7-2,CASSHRLPSYNEQFF,TGTGCCAGCAGCCATCGACTACCCTCCTACAATGAGCAGTTCTTC
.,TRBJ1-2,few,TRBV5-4,CASSLSVGLGFYGYTF,TGTGCCAGCAGCTTGTCCGTGGGCTTGGGGTTCTATGGCTACACCTTC
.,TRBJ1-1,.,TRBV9,CASSVRSKNTEAFF,TGTGCCAGCAGCGTACGAAGTAAGAACACTGAAGCTTTCTTT
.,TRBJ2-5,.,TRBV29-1,CSVGHGQETQYF,TGCAGCGTGGGACACGGCCAAGAGACCCAGTACTTC
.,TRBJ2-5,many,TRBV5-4,CASSRKPQETQYF,TGTGCCAGCAGCCGAAAGCCCCAAGAGACCCAGTACTTC
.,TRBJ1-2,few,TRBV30,CAWNGGRGYTF,TGTGCCTGGAATGGGGGCCGCGGCTACACCTTC
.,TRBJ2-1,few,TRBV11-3,CASSLEFQGYNEQFF,TGTGCCAGCAGCTTAGAATTCCAGGGGTACAATGAGCAGTTCTTC
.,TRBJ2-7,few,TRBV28,CASSNRPSYEQYF,TGTGCCAGCAGTAACAGACCTTCCTACGAGCAGTACTTC
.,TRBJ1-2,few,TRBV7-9,CASSAGTTPLGGYTF,TGTGCCAGCAGCGCCGGAACGACACCCTTGGGGGGCTACACCTTC
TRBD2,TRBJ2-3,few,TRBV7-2,CASSPRLAFDTQYF,TGTGCCAGCAGCCCTCGACTAGCTTTCGATACGCAGTATTTT
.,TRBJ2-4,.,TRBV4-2,CASSPSAAVAKNIQYF,TGTGCCAGCAGCCCTTCCGCGGCTGTAGCCAAAAACATTCAGTACTTC
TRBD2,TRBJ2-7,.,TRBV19,CASSILADPSSYEQYF,TGTGCCAGTAGTATACTAGCGGACCCGAGCTCCTACGAGCAGTACTTC
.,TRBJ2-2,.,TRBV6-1,CASSEALVINTGELFF,TGTGCCAGCAGTGAAGCGCTTGTGATAAACACCGGGGAGCTGTTTTTT
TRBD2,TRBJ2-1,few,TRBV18,CASSPQRGYNEQFF,TGTGCCAGCTCACCACAGCGGGGGTACAATGAGCAGTTCTTC
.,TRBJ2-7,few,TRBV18,CASSPPLRGEQYF,TGTGCCAGCTCACCCCCCCTAAGGGGAGAGCAGTACTTC
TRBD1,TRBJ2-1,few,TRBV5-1,CASSPLGQGTNEQFF,TGCGCCAGCAGCCCCCTAGGACAGGGAACGAATGAGCAGTTCTTC
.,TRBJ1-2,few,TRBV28,CASSLSVTTYTF,TGTGCCAGCAGTTTATCGGTCACAACCTACACCTTC
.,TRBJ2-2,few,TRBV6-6,CAGESGSGELFF,TGTGCCGGAGAATCAGGGTCCGGGGAGCTGTTTTTT
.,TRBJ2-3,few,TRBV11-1,CASSPRGTSADTQYF,TGTGCCAGCAGCCCTAGGGGCACCTCGGCAGATACGCAGTATTTT
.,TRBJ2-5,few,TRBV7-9,CASSYWPSLEETQYF,TGTGCCAGCAGTTATTGGCCGAGTCTCGAAGAGACCCAGTACTTC
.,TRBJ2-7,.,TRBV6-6,CASGADPYEQYF,TGTGCCAGCGGAGCGGATCCCTACGAGCAGTACTTC
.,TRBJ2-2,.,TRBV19,CASKGQGRSNTGELFF,TGTGCCAGTAAGGGGCAGGGAAGGTCGAACACCGGGGAGCTGTTTTTT
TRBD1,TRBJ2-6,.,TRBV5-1,CASSSARDRGRIAGANVLTF,TGCGCCAGCAGCTCGGCCCGGGACAGGGGGCGAATAGCTGGGGCCAACGTCCTGACCTTC
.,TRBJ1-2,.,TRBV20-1,CSASFRLGYTF,TGCAGTGCTAGTTTTCGCCTTGGCTACACCTTC
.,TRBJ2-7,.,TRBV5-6,CASSPRNFPYEQYF,TGTGCCAGCAGCCCCCGGAATTTCCCCTACGAGCAGTACTTC
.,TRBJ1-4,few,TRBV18,CASSPIVNEKLFF,TGTGCCAGCTCACCAATCGTCAATGAAAAACTGTTTTTT
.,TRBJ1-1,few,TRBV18,CASSPVGSGGYTEAFF,TGTGCCAGCTCACCTGTGGGCAGCGGGGGCTACACTGAAGCTTTCTTT
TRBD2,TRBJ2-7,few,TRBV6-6,CASRSGSGGEQYF,TGTGCCAGCAGGAGCGGGAGTGGGGGCGAGCAGTACTTC
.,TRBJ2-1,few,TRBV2,CASSVGNNEQFF,TGTGCCAGCAGCGTGGGGAACAATGAGCAGTTCTTC
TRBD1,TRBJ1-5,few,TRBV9,CASNSGQVGQPQHF,TGTGCCAGCAACTCGGGACAGGTGGGCCAGCCCCAGCATTTT
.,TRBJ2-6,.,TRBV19,CASSITGANVLTF,TGTGCCAGTAGTATCACCGGGGCCAACGTCCTGACTTTC
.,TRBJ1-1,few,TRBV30,CATRTALLNTEAFF,TGTGCCACTAGGACAGCCCTCTTGAACACTGAAGCTTTCTTT
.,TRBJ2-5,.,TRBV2,CASSDYTATQYF,TGTGCCAGCAGCGACTACACGGCGACCCAGTACTTC
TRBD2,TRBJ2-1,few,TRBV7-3,CASSSSGNFYNEQFF,TGTGCCAGCAGCTCAAGCGGGAACTTCTACAATGAGCAGTTCTTC
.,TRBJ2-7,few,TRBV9,CASSVDMLGEQYF,TGTGCCAGCAGCGTAGACATGCTTGGCGAGCAGTACTTC
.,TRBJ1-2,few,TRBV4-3,CASSQMGVDYGYTF,TGCGCCAGCAGCCAAATGGGGGTAGACTATGGCTACACCTTC